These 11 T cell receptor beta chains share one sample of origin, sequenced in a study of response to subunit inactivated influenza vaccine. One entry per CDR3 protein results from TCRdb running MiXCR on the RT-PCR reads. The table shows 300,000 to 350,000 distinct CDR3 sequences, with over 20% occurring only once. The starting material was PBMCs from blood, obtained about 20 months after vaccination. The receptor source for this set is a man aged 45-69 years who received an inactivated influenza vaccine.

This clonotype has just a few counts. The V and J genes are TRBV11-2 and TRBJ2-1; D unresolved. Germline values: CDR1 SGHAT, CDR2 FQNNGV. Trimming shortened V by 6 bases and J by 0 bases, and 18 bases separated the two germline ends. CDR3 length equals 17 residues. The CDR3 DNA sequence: TGTGCCAGCAGTCTCAATGGTGTGGGATACTCCTACAATGAGCAGTTCTTC. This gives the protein CASSLNGVGYSYNEQFF.

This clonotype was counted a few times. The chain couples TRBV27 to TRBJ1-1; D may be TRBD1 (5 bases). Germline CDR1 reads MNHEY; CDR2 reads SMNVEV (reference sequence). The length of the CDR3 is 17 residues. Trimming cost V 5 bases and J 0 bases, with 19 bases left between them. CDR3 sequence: CASSQPPGGGMNTEAFF. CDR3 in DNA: TGTGCCAGCAGTCAACCCCCGGGGGGGGGTATGAACACTGAAGCTTTCTTT.

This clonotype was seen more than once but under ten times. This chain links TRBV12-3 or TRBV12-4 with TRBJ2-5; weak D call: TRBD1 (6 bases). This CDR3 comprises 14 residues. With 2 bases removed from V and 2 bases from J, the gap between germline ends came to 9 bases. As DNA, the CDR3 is TGTGCCAGCAGTTTATCCAGGGGACAAGAGACCCAGTACTTC. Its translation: CASSLSRGQETQYF.

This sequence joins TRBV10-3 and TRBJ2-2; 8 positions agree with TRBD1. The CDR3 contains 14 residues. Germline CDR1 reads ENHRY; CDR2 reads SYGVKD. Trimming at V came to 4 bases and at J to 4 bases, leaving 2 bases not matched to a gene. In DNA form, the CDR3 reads TGTGCCATCAGTGGGGACAGGTCCACCGGGGAGCTGTTTTTT. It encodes CAISGDRSTGELFF.

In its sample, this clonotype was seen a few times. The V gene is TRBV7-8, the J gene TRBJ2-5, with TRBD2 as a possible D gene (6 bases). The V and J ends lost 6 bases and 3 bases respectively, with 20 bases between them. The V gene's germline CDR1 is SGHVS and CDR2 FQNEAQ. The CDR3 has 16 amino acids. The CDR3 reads CASSRFGDWKKETQYF. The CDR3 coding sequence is TGTGCCAGCAGTAGATTCGGGGACTGGAAGAAAGAGACCCAGTACTTC.

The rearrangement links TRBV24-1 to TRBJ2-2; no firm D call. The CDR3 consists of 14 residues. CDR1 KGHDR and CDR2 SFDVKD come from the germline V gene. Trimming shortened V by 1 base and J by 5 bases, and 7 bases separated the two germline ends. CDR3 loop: CATSDFTVTGELFF. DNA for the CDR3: TGTGCCACCAGTGATTTCACAGTAACCGGGGAGCTGTTTTTT.

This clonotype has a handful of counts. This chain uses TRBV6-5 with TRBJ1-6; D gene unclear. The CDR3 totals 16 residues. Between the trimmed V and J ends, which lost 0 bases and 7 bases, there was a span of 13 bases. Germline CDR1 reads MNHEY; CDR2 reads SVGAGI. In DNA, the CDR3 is TGTGCCAGCAGTTACTCGTTTACTCCGAGGAATTCACCCCTCCACTTT. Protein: CASSYSFTPRNSPLHF.

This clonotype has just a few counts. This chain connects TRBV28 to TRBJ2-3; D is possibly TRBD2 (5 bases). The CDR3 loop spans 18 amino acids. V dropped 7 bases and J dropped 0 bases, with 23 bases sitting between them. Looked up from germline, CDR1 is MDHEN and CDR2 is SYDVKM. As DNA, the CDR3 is TGTGCCAGCAACATTTTTAGTTCAACCGGGGTGAGCACAGATACGCAGTATTTT. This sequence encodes CASNIFSSTGVSTDTQYF.

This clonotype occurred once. CDR3 DNA sequence: TGCGCCAGCAGCCAAGATTTACTAGCAGGTACAATGAGGCAGTTCTTC. Translated: CASSQDLLAGTMRQFF. The chain recombines TRBV4-3 with TRBJ2-1, with D possibly being TRBD2 (6 bases). The CDR3 is 16 residues long. V lost 0 bases, J lost 12 bases, and 21 bases lay in between. Germline CDR1 reads LGHNA; CDR2 reads YSLEER.

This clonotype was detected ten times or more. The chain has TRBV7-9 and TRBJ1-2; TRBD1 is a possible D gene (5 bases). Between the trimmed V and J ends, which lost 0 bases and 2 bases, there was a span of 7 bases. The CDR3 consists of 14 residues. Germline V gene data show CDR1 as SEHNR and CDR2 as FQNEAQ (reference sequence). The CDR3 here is CASSLATANYGYTF. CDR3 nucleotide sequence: TGTGCCAGCAGCTTAGCGACAGCCAACTATGGCTACACCTTC.

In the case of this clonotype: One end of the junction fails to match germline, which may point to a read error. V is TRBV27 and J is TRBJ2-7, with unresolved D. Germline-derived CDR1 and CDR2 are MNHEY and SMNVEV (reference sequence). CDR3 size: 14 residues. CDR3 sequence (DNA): TGTGCCTGCAGTTTATTGGGCTCGACCTACGAGCAGTACTTC. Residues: CACSLLGSTYEQYF.